These T cell receptor beta chains were read from a single sample in a study of OX40 agonist ivuxolimab in advanced cancers. TCRdb keeps only in-frame clones here, not all; method: immunoSEQ multiplex PCR. The data hold around 62,000 clones, with about 86% observed a single time. Sample: CD4+ or CD8+ T cells sorted from blood, taken in a trial of the OX40 agonist ivuxolimab. The receptors originated from an adult with an advanced solid tumor such as melanoma, head and neck, liver or kidney cancer. CDR3s include the opening cysteine and the closing phenylalanine or tryptophan. Fields, in order: J gene, V gene, D gene, clone size, CDR3 protein, CDR3 DNA. A D gene is named only where the DNA matches it firmly. Clone size, where shown, is once, few, many, or a class for clones that have expanded.

J: TRBJ1-1
V: TRBV7-2
D: NA
size: NA
CDR3: CASSLGQGTEAFF
DNA: TGTGCCAGCAGCTTAGGGCAGGGCACTGAAGCTTTCTTT

J: TRBJ2-6
V: TRBV2
D: TRBD2
size: NA
CDR3: CASSARRGGLGANVLTF
DNA: TGTGCCAGCAGTGCGCGTCGGGGGGGCCTTGGGGCCAACGTCCTGACTTTC

J: TRBJ1-1
V: TRBV19
D: TRBD1
size: NA
CDR3: CASSIGQGAMNTEAFF
DNA: TGTGCCAGTAGTATTGGACAGGGGGCAATGAACACTGAAGCTTTCTTT

J: TRBJ2-3
V: TRBV19
D: NA
size: NA
CDR3: CASSTDHTSTDTQYF
DNA: TGTGCCAGTAGTACGGACCATACTAGCACAGATACGCAGTATTTT

J: TRBJ1-5
V: TRBV6-6
D: NA
size: NA
CDR3: CASSHQRDQPQHF
DNA: TGTGCCAGCAGCCACCAGAGGGATCAGCCCCAGCATTTT

J: TRBJ1-1
V: TRBV7-8
D: NA
size: NA
CDR3: CASSRFQPPGTEAFF
DNA: TGTGCCAGCAGCCGCTTCCAACCGCCGGGCACTGAAGCTTTCTTT

J: TRBJ1-4
V: TRBV2
D: NA
size: few
CDR3: CASNREATNEKLFF
DNA: TGTGCCAGCAACAGGGAGGCAACTAATGAAAAACTGTTTTTT

J: TRBJ1-6
V: TRBV5-6
D: NA
size: NA
CDR3: CASSLTEDSPLHF
DNA: TGTGCCAGCAGCTTGACGGAGGATTCACCCCTCCACTTT

J: TRBJ1-1
V: TRBV5-1
D: NA
size: NA
CDR3: CASSLKGEGADTEAFF
DNA: TGCGCCAGCAGCTTGAAAGGTGAAGGGGCCGACACTGAAGCTTTCTTT

J: TRBJ1-4
V: TRBV5-1
D: TRBD1
size: few
CDR3: CASSLRQGEVEKLFF
DNA: TGCGCCAGCAGCTTGCGGCAGGGGGAGGTAGAAAAACTGTTTTTT